A selection of T cell receptor beta chains follows, all from one sample in a study of T cells in Graves' hyperthyroidism and ophthalmopathy. TCRdb processed the multiplex PCR reads anew with MiXCR; each CDR3 protein has one entry. The sample includes hundreds of thousands of distinct CDR3 sequences, 13% to 15% of them seen just once. Sequenced material: blood. The receptors were sampled from a woman aged 35 to 49 with Graves' hyperthyroidism. CDR3s include the opening cysteine and the closing phenylalanine or tryptophan. A D gene is named only where the DNA matches it firmly. Clone size, where shown, is once, few, many, or a class for clones that have expanded.

TRBV28	many	TRBJ2-1	TRBD2	CASKFIAGVRNEQFF	TGTGCCAGCAAATTCATAGCGGGAGTTAGAAATGAGCAGTTCTTC
TRBV9	-	TRBJ1-6	TRBD1	CASRDDGQGYSPLHF	TGTGCCAGCAGAGACGACGGACAGGGTTATTCACCCCTCCACTTT
TRBV6-5	-	TRBJ2-5	-	CASSYLGQFQETQYF	TGTGCCAGCAGTTACCTAGGACAGTTTCAAGAGACCCAGTACTTC
TRBV18	many	TRBJ2-1	-	CASSPELDNEQFF	TGTGCCAGCTCACCTGAATTGGACAATGAGCAGTTCTTC
TRBV10-3	many	TRBJ2-2	TRBD2	CAISLAGAKTGELFF	TGTGCCATCAGCTTAGCGGGAGCTAAAACCGGGGAGCTGTTTTTT
TRBV24-1	few	TRBJ2-1	-	CATSDFQNPYNEQFF	TGTGCCACCAGTGATTTCCAGAACCCCTACAATGAGCAGTTCTTC
TRBV6-5	few	TRBJ2-7	-	CASRVTPRYEQYF	TGTGCCAGCAGAGTTACTCCCAGGTACGAGCAGTACTTC
TRBV7-8	many	TRBJ2-5	TRBD2	CASSGAGLHQETQYF	TGTGCCAGCAGCGGGGCGGGACTACATCAAGAGACCCAGTACTTC
TRBV20-1	-	TRBJ2-3	-	CSARDQLRGDTQYF	TGCAGTGCTAGAGATCAACTTAGGGGAGATACGCAGTATTTT
TRBV6-1	many	TRBJ2-3	TRBD2	CASSERVAGAFPDTQYF	TGTGCCAGCAGTGAAAGGGTAGCGGGAGCATTCCCAGATACGCAGTATTTT
TRBV5-8	many	TRBJ2-6	TRBD1	CASSSVDRAGANVLTF	TGTGCCAGCAGCTCAGTAGACAGGGCTGGGGCCAACGTCCTGACTTTC
TRBV3-1	-	TRBJ2-2	TRBD1	CASSHWGQGFSWDTGELFF	TGTGCCAGCAGCCATTGGGGACAGGGATTTTCTTGGGACACCGGGGAGCTGTTTTTT
TRBV12-5	few	TRBJ2-4	TRBD2	CASGAGGLAKNIQYF	TGTGCTAGTGGTGCGGGGGGACTAGCCAAAAACATTCAGTACTTC
TRBV20-1	-	TRBJ2-7	TRBD2	CSARTSGMYEQYF	TGCAGTGCCCGGACTAGCGGGATGTACGAGCAGTACTTC
TRBV20-1	few	TRBJ2-3	TRBD2	CSARTSGKIDTQYF	TGCAGTGCTAGGACTAGCGGGAAAATAGATACGCAGTATTTT
TRBV5-1	-	TRBJ2-1	-	CASSSRDPQSNEQFF	TGCGCCAGCAGCAGTCGGGACCCACAGTCCAATGAGCAGTTCTTC
TRBV24-1	many	TRBJ1-2	-	CATSDGPAYGYTF	TGTGCCACCAGTGATGGACCGGCCTATGGCTACACCTTC
TRBV28	-	TRBJ2-7	TRBD1	CASSLDRGVYEQYF	TGTGCCAGCAGTTTAGACAGGGGGGTCTACGAGCAGTACTTC
TRBV30	many	TRBJ1-4	-	CAWSPGQPNEKLFF	TGTGCCTGGAGTCCCGGACAGCCAAATGAAAAACTGTTTTTT
TRBV7-8	many	TRBJ2-1	-	CASSLGLRQFF	TGTGCCAGCAGCTTAGGGCTTCGGCAGTTCTTC
TRBV9	-	TRBJ2-1	-	CASSVGAADNEQFF	TGTGCCAGCAGCGTAGGTGCCGCAGACAATGAGCAGTTCTTC
TRBV7-9	-	TRBJ2-2	TRBD1	CASSHPPDRGKAGELFF	TGTGCCAGCAGCCACCCCCCCGACAGGGGGAAGGCCGGGGAGCTGTTTTTT
TRBV20-1	-	TRBJ1-1	TRBD1	CSARTGQESTEAFF	TGCAGTGCTCGTACCGGACAGGAGTCCACTGAAGCTTTCTTT
TRBV20-1	many	TRBJ2-2	-	CSAWDNGELFF	TGCAGTGCTTGGGACAACGGGGAGCTGTTTTTT
TRBV28	many	TRBJ1-2	-	CASSLYGAYGYTF	TGTGCCAGCAGTTTATATGGTGCCTATGGCTACACCTTC
TRBV6-1	few	TRBJ2-7	TRBD1	CASKTGVEQYF	TGTGCCAGCAAGACAGGGGTCGAGCAGTACTTC
TRBV19	few	TRBJ1-5	-	CASSGQGAVQPQHF	-
TRBV7-8	many	TRBJ1-4	-	CASSLNPTDVNEKLFF	TGTGCCAGCAGCCTGAACCCGACAGATGTTAATGAAAAACTGTTTTTT
TRBV29-1	-	TRBJ1-2	-	CSVGGAGRYGYTF	TGCAGCGTTGGGGGGGCGGGGCGATATGGCTACACCTTC
TRBV24-1	-	TRBJ2-2	TRBD2	CATSDLNGWEGTGELFF	TGTGCCACCAGTGATTTGAACGGTTGGGAGGGCACCGGGGAGCTGTTTTTT
TRBV11-2	-	TRBJ2-7	-	CASSFYICSADILAGAYEQYF	-
TRBV18	many	TRBJ1-1	TRBD1	CASSLRDVQGSTEAFF	TGTGCCAGCTCACTACGGGACGTACAGGGGAGTACTGAAGCTTTCTTT
TRBV6-2/TRBV6-3	many	TRBJ1-1	-	CASRDGQILTEAFF	TGTGCCAGCAGAGACGGACAAATCCTCACTGAAGCTTTCTTT
TRBV5-6	-	TRBJ2-3	-	CASSLAGRRSTDTQYF	TGTGCCAGCAGCTTGGCGGGGCGGAGAAGCACAGATACGCAGTATTTT
TRBV15	few	TRBJ2-1	TRBD2	CATSTSPGQGGLAGGVWQHNEQFF	TGTGCCACCAGCACCAGTCCGGGACAGGGGGGACTAGCGGGAGGCGTCTGGCAACACAATGAGCAGTTCTTC
TRBV12-3/TRBV12-4	many	TRBJ1-4	-	CASSAGALNEKLFF	TGTGCCAGCAGTGCAGGAGCACTTAATGAAAAACTGTTTTTT
TRBV5-4	-	TRBJ2-7	-	CASSLVKVAGMPYEQYF	TGTGCCAGCAGCTTGGTCAAAGTGGCAGGGATGCCCTACGAGCAGTACTTC
TRBV7-3	many	TRBJ2-1	-	CASSPTGNEQFF	TGTGCCAGCAGCCCCACGGGCAATGAGCAGTTCTTC
TRBV12-3/TRBV12-4	-	TRBJ1-5	-	CASSPMGLENQPQHF	TGTGCCAGCAGCCCCATGGGACTCGAAAATCAGCCCCAGCATTTT
TRBV29-1	few	TRBJ2-3	-	CSVGILPFSTDTQYF	TGCAGCGTTGGAATTCTACCTTTTAGCACAGATACGCAGTATTTT
TRBV7-2	many	TRBJ1-2	TRBD1	CASSLITGAGYGYTF	TGTGCCAGCAGCTTAATCACAGGGGCTGGATATGGCTACACCTTC
TRBV19	many	TRBJ1-1	TRBD1	CASLDRGRSTEAFF	TGTGCCAGCCTGGACAGGGGGCGAAGCACTGAAGCTTTCTTT
TRBV29-1	many	TRBJ2-2	TRBD2	CSVRGLAGVTGELFF	TGCAGCGTTCGAGGACTAGCGGGAGTCACCGGGGAGCTGTTTTTT
TRBV11-3	many	TRBJ2-3	TRBD2	CASSLSSGSADTQYF	TGTGCCAGCAGCCTTTCTAGCGGGAGCGCAGATACGCAGTATTTT
TRBV9	few	TRBJ2-3	TRBD1	CASTPGQGYTDTQYF	TGTGCCAGCACGCCGGGACAGGGGTACACAGATACGCAGTATTTT
TRBV5-8	many	TRBJ1-1	TRBD1	CASSSPPVSGGPVVTEAFF	TGTGCCAGCAGCAGCCCACCGGTTTCAGGGGGCCCGGTCGTCACTGAAGCTTTCTTT
TRBV2	many	TRBJ2-5	-	CASSEPIDPGPSNPPTGTQYF	TGTGCCAGCAGTGAACCCATCGACCCGGGACCCTCGAATCCTCCTACAGGGACCCAGTACTTC
TRBV6-2/TRBV6-3	few	TRBJ2-3	TRBD2	CASSRLADSTDTQYF	TGTGCCAGCAGCCGACTAGCGGATAGCACAGATACGCAGTATTTT
TRBV12-3/TRBV12-4	many	TRBJ2-7	-	CASSFLMLGVIGYEQYF	TGTGCCAGCAGTTTCTTAATGCTAGGGGTTATAGGCTACGAGCAGTACTTC
TRBV2	many	TRBJ2-1	TRBD2	CASRYSGTTYNEQFF	TGTGCCAGCAGATATAGCGGGACTACTTACAATGAGCAGTTCTTC
TRBV2	many	TRBJ1-6	-	CASSGTRDSPLHF	TGTGCCAGCAGCGGGACACGGGATTCACCCCTCCACTTT
TRBV7-9	few	TRBJ1-4	-	CASSFRQESTNEKLFF	TGTGCCAGCAGCTTTCGACAGGAATCAACTAATGAAAAACTGTTTTTT
TRBV12-3/TRBV12-4	-	TRBJ1-2	-	CANSQGFGVYGYTF	TGTGCCAACAGTCAGGGGTTTGGGGTCTATGGCTACACCTTC
TRBV2	many	TRBJ2-1	TRBD1	CASSPDRGFVNEQFF	TGTGCCAGCAGTCCCGACAGGGGGTTTGTGAATGAGCAGTTCTTC
TRBV7-3	many	TRBJ2-5	TRBD2	CASSGVGASGETQYF	TGTGCCAGCAGCGGTGTCGGAGCTAGCGGGGAGACCCAGTACTTC
TRBV20-1	many	TRBJ2-5	-	CSAIAPARGGETQYF	TGCAGTGCTATCGCCCCTGCCCGAGGGGGAGAGACCCAGTACTTC